The rows below give T cell receptor beta chains drawn from one sample of a study. Via MiXCR, TCRdb re-called the 5' RACE reads, giving one row per CDR3 protein. Of about 54,000 distinct CDR3 sequences in the sample, over 15% were seen once. The material sequenced was naive CD4+ T cells sorted from blood. These receptors were collected from a female donor with breast cancer. Each CDR3 is given with its conserved first and last residue. Each record gives: J gene, D gene, clone size, V gene, CDR3 DNA, CDR3 protein. D genes are given only for firm matches. Only part of the rows carry a size: once, few, many, or a class if the clone is expanded.

>TRBJ1-3|.|.|TRBV7-9
TGTGCCAGCATCATGGGATGGCAGAACGCTGGAAACACCATATATTTT
CASIMGWQNAGNTIYF
>TRBJ1-1|TRBD1|many|TRBV6-6
TGTGCCAGCAGTACTACAGGGGATGGAGAAGCTTTCTTT
CASSTTGDGEAFF
>TRBJ1-1|.|.|TRBV2
TGTGCCAGCAGTGAAGCGCGGGGAAGAATCTCCGCTGAAGCTTGCTTT
CASSEARGRISAEACF
>TRBJ2-7|.|.|TRBV5-6
TGTGCCAGCAGCGGGACTGAGCGGCCCTCCTACGAGCAGTACTTC
CASSGTERPSYEQYF
>TRBJ1-4|.|.|TRBV20-1
TGCAGTGCTAGGTCCGAGGGAAGTAATGAAAGACTGTTTTTT
CSARSEGSNERLFF
>TRBJ2-1|.|.|TRBV11-1
TGTGCCAGCAGCTCTACGGGGCCCAATGAGCAGTTCTTC
CASSSTGPNEQFF
>TRBJ2-4|.|few|TRBV5-4
TGTGCCAGCAGCTATTCTTTCACGGGACTAGCCAAAAACATTCAGTACTTC
CASSYSFTGLAKNIQYF
>TRBJ1-1|.|many|TRBV6-2/TRBV6-3
TGTGCCAGCACCGTGAACAGGGTGAACACTGAAGCTTTCTTT
CASTVNRVNTEAFF
>TRBJ2-6|.|few|TRBV6-1
TGTGCCAGCAGTGTGACAAAGGCAGGGGCCAACGTCCTGACTTTC
CASSVTKAGANVLTF
>TRBJ2-2|.|many|TRBV12-3/TRBV12-4
TGTGCCAGCAGTCCCGGGACTCCGACCGGGGAGCTGTTTTTT
CASSPGTPTGELFF
>TRBJ1-2|.|.|TRBV20-1
TGCAGTGCTAGAGATTTACGGACTAACTATGGCTACACCTTC
CSARDLRTNYGYTF
>TRBJ1-1|.|many|TRBV29-1
TGCAGCGTTACAGGGAACACTGAAGCTTTCTTT
CSVTGNTEAFF
>TRBJ1-5|.|.|TRBV27
TGTGCCAGCAGTTTATCGCGGACCCCAAATCAGCCCCAGCATTTT
CASSLSRTPNQPQHF
>TRBJ2-5|.|.|TRBV5-1
TGCGCCAGCCGATACTCGGAGACCCAGTACTTC
CASRYSETQYF
>TRBJ1-5|TRBD1|.|TRBV27
TGTGCCAGCAGTCCACAGGGGAGAAGGAATCAGCCCCAGCATTTT
CASSPQGRRNQPQHF
>TRBJ2-2|TRBD1|few|TRBV6-6
TGTGCCAGCAGCCTGGACAGGGGCACCGGGGAGCTGTTTTTT
CASSLDRGTGELFF
>TRBJ2-1|TRBD2|.|TRBV28
TGTGCCAGCTGCGGGACTAGCGGGAGTGTCGGCGAGCAGTTCTTC
CASCGTSGSVGEQFF
>TRBJ1-1|TRBD1|many|TRBV6-5
TGTGCCAGCAGTTACCGTTGGACAGGGGGCAGAGGCACTGAAGCTTTCTTT
CASSYRWTGGRGTEAFF